This entry concerns a single TCR beta chain. The data were obtained in a study of blood T cell repertoires in COVID-19. The V and J ends lost 2 bases and 5 bases respectively, with 10 bases between them. Germline CDR1 reads GTSNPN; CDR2 reads SVGIG (reference sequence). The CDR3 runs to 13 residues. Data came from immunoSEQ multiplex PCR; TCRdb stores just in-frame clones and leaves some out. The top ten hold 0.9% of the sample, which has approximately 100,000 clones, 71% seen once. The V call is TRBV30, the J call TRBJ1-5; D unclear. The sequence came from a human donor with acute or convalescent COVID-19. The donor label of this sample is uncertain. The source material was peripheral blood. In DNA, the CDR3 is TGTGCCTGGAGTCGCGTGGTCCATCAGCCCCAGCATTTT. Amino acid sequence: CAWSRVVHQPQHF.